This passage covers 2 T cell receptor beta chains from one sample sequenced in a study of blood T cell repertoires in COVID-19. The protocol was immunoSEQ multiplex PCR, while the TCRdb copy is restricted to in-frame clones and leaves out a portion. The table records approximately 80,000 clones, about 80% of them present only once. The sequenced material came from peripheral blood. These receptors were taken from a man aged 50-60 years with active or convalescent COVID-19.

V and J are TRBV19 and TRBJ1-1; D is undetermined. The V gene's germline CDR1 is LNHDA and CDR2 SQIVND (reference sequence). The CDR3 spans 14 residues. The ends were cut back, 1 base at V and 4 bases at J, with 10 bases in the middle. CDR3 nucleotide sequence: TGTGCCAGTAGTATAGGCGGCTTGGGCACTGAAGCTTTCTTT. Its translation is CASSIGGLGTEAFF.

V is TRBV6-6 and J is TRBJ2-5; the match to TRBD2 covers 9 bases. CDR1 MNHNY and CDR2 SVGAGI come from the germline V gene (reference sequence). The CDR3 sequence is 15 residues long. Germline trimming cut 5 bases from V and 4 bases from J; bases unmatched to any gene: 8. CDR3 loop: CASSPLAGGLETQYF. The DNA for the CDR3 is TGTGCCAGCAGTCCACTCGCGGGGGGGTTAGAGACCCAGTACTTC.